The following is a T cell receptor (beta chain) sequence with its context. The V segment lost 5 bases and the J segment 0 bases; nucleotides outside the gene matches: 3. The CDR3 extends over 14 amino acids. Germline CDR1 reads GTSNPN; CDR2 reads SVGIG (reference sequence). PCR primers comprised 60 Vbeta and 13 Jbeta primers. The repertoire was sequenced with immunoSEQ multiplex PCR; TCRdb's copy has only in-frame clones and lacks some. Of about 140,000 clones listed, 88% are singletons. These data belong to a study of cytomegalovirus exposure and HLA in healthy donors. The sequence came from a woman in her forties in good health and CMV-seronegative. Sequencing was performed on PBMCs. This chain uses TRBV30 with TRBJ2-1, with 8 bases fitting TRBD2. In nucleotides, the CDR3 is TGTGCCTGGCGAAGCGGGAGCTCCTACAATGAGCAGTTCTTC. It is translated as CAWRSGSSYNEQFF. Based on the CDR3 plus reference TRBV30 and TRBJ2-1, the full variable domain is SQTIHQWPATLVQPVGSPLSLECTVEGTSNPNLYWYRQAAGRGLQLLFYSVGIGQISSEVPQNLSASRPQDRQFILSSKKLLLSDSGFYLCAWRSGSSYNEQFFGPGTRLTVL.